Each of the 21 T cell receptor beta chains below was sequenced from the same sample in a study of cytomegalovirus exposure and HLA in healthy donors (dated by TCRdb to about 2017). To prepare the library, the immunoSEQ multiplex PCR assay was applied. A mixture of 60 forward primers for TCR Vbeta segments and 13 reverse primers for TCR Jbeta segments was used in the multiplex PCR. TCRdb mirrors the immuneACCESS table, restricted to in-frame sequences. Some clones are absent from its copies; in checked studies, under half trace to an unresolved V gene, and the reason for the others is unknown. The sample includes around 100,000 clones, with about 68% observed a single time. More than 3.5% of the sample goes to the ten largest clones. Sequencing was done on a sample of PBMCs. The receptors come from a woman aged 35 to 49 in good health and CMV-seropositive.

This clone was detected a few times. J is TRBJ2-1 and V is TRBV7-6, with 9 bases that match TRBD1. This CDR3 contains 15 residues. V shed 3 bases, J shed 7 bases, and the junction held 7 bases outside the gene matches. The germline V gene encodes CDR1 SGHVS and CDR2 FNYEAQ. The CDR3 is CASSFLQGAGNEQFF. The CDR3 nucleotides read TGTGCCAGCAGCTTCTTACAGGGGGCTGGAAATGAGCAGTTCTTC.

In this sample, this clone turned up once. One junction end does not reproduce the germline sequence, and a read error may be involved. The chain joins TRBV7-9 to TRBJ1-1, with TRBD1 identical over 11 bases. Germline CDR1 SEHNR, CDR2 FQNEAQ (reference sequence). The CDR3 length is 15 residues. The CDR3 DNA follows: TGTTCCAGCAGCTTGGGACAGGGGGAGAACACTGAAGCTTTCTTT. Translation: CSSSLGQGENTEAFF.

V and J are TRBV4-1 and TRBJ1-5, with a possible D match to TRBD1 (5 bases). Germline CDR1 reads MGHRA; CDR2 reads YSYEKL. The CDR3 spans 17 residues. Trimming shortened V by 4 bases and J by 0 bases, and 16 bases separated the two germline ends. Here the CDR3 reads CASSPKQGFYSNQPQHF. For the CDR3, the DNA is TGCGCCAGCAGCCCCAAGCAGGGTTTTTATAGCAATCAGCCCCAGCATTTT.

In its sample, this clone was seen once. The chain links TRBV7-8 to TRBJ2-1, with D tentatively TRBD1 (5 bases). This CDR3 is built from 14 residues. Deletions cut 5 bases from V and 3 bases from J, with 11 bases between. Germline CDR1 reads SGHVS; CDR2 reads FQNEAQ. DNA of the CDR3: TGTGCCAGCAGCCCTCCGACAGTCTACAATGAGCAGTTCTTC. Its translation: CASSPPTVYNEQFF.

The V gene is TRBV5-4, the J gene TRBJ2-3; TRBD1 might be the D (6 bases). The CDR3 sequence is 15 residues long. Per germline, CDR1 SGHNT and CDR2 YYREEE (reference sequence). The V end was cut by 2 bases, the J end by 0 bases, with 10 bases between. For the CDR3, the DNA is TGTGCCAGCAGCTTTACAGGGACAAGCACAGATACGCAGTATTTT. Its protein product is CASSFTGTSTDTQYF.

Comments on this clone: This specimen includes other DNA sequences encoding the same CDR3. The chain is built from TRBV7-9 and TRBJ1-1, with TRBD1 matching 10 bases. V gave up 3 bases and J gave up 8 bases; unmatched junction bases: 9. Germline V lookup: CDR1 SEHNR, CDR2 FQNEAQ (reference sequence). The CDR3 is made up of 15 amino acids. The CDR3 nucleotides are TGTGCCAGCAGCTTTGGACAGGGGGAGTATAACGAAGCTTTCTTT. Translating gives CASSFGQGEYNEAFF. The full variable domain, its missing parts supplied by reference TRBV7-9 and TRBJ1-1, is DTGVSQNPRHKITKRGQNVTFRCDPISEHNRLYWYRQTLGQGPEFLTYFQNEAQLEKSRLLSDRFSAERPKGSFSTLEIQRTEQGDSAMYLCASSFGQGEYNEAFFGQGTRLTVV.

In DNA, the CDR3 is TGTGCCAGCTCACCACTTAGCGGGGGGTTCTCCTACGAGCAGTACTTC. This translates into CASSPLSGGFSYEQYF. V gene TRBV18 combines with J gene TRBJ2-7; TRBD2 matches at 10 bases. CDR1 and CDR2 (germline): KGHSH, LQKENI. J lost 0 bases, V lost 1 base, and 3 bases had no gene match. The CDR3 length is 16 residues.

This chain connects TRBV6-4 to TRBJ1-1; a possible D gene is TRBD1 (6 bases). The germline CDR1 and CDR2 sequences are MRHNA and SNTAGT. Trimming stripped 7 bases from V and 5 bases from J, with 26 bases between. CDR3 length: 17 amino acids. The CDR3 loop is CASTPEGDTSHGTEAFF. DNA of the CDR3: TGTGCCAGCACCCCAGAAGGGGACACATCCCACGGAACTGAAGCTTTCTTT.

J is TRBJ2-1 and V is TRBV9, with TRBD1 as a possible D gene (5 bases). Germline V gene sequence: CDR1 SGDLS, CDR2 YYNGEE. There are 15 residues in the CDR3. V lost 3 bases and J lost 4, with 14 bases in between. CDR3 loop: CASSGRSRDYNEQFF. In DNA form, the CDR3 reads TGTGCCAGCAGCGGGAGAAGCAGGGATTACAATGAGCAGTTCTTC. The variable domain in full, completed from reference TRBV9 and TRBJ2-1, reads DSGVTQTPKHLITATGQRVTLRCSPRSGDLSVYWYQQSLDQGLQFLIQYYNGEERAKGNILERFSAQQFPDLHSELNLSSLELGDSALYFCASSGRSRDYNEQFFGPGTRLTVL.

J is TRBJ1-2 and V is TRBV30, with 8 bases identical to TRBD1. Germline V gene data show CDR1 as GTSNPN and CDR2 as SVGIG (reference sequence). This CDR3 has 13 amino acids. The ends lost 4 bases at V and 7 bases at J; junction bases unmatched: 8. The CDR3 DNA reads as TGTGCCTGGATGGGCAGGGGGCGAAGTGGCTACACCTTC. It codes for CAWMGRGRSGYTF.

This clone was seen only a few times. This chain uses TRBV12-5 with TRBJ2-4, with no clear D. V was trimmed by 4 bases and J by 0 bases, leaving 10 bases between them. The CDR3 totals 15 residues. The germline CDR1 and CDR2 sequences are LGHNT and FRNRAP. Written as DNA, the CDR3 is TGTGCTAGTGGTTGGGCGACCATAGCCAAAAACATTCAGTACTTC. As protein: CASGWATIAKNIQYF. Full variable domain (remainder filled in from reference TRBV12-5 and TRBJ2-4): DARVTQTPRHKVTEMGQEVTMRCQPILGHNTVFWYRQTMMQGLELLAYFRNRAPLDDSGMPKDRFSAEMPDATLATLKIQPSEPRDSAVYFCASGWATIAKNIQYFGAGTRLSVL.

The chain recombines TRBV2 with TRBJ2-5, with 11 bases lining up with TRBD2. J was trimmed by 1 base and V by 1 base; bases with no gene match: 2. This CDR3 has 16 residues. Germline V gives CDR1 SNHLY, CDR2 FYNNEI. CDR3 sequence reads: CASSEGSGRAQETQYF. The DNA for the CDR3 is TGTGCCAGCAGTGAAGGTAGCGGGAGGGCCCAAGAGACCCAGTACTTC.

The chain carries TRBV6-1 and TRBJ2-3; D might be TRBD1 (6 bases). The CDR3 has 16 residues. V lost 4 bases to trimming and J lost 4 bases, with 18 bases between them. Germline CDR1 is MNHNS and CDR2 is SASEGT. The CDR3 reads CASSGKGQIRADTQYF. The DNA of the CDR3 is TGTGCCAGCAGTGGAAAAGGACAGATAAGGGCAGATACGCAGTATTTT.

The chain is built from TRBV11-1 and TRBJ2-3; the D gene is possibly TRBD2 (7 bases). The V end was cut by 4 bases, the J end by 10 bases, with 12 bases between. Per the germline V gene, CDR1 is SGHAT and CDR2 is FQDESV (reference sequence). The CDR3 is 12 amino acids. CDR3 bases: TGTGCCAGCAGCTCCGGGGGGCGGGCGCAGTATTTT. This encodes CASSSGGRAQYF. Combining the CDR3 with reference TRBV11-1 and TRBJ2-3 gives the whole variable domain EAEVAQSPRYKITEKSQAVAFWCDPISGHATLYWYRQILGQGPELLVQFQDESVVDDSQLPKDRFSAERLKGVDSTLKIQPAELGDSAMYLCASSSGGRAQYFGPGTRLTVL.

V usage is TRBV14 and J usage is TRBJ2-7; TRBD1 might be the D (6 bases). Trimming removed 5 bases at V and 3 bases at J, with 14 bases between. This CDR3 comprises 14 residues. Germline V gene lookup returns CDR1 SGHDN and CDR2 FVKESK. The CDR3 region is CASSDRDIDYEQYF. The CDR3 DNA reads TGTGCCAGCAGCGACCGGGACATCGACTACGAGCAGTACTTC. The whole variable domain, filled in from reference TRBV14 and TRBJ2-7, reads EAGVTQFPSHSVIEKGQTVTLRCDPISGHDNLYWYRRVMGKEIKFLLHFVKESKQDESGMPNNRFLAERTGGTYSTLKVQPAELEDSGVYFCASSDRDIDYEQYFGPGTRLTVT.

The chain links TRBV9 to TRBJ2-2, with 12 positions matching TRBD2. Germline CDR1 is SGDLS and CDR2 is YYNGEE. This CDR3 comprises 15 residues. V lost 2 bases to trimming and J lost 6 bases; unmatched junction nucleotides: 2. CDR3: CASSVRTSGAGELFF. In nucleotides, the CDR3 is TGTGCCAGCAGCGTCCGGACTAGCGGGGCCGGGGAGCTGTTTTTT.

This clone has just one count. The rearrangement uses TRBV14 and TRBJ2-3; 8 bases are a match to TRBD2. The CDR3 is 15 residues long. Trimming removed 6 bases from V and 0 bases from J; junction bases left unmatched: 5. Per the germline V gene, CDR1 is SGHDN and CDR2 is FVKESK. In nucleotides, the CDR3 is TGTGCCAGCAGGCTTAGCGGGACTAGCACAGATACGCAGTATTTT. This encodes CASRLSGTSTDTQYF.

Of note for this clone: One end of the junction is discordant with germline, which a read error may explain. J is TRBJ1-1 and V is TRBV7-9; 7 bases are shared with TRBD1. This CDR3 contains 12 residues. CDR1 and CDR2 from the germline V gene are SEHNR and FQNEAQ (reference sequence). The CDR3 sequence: CSSSKGQNEAFF. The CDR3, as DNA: TGTTCCAGCAGCAAGGGACAGAATGAAGCTTTCTTT.

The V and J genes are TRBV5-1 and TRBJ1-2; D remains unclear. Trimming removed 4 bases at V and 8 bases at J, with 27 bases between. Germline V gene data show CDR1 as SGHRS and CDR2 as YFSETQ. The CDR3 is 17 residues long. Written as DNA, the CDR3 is TGCGCCAGCAGCGTAGATCCGGGCCGAAGGTTCCGGGAGGGCTACACCTTC. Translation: CASSVDPGRRFREGYTF.

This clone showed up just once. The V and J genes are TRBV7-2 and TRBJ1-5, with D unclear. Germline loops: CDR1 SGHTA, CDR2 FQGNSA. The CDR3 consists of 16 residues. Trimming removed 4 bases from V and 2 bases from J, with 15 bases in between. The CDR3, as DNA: TGTGCCAGCAGCTCGTCCGAGGGTTGGGGCAATCAGCCCCAGCATTTT. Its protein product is CASSSSEGWGNQPQHF.

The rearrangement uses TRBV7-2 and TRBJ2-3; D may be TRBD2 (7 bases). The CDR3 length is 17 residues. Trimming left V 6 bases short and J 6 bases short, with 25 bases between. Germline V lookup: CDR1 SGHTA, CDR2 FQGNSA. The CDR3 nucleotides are TGTGCCAGCAGTTCTCCAGGGAGGGGGGCAAGGGCGGATACGCAGTATTTT. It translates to CASSSPGRGARADTQYF.